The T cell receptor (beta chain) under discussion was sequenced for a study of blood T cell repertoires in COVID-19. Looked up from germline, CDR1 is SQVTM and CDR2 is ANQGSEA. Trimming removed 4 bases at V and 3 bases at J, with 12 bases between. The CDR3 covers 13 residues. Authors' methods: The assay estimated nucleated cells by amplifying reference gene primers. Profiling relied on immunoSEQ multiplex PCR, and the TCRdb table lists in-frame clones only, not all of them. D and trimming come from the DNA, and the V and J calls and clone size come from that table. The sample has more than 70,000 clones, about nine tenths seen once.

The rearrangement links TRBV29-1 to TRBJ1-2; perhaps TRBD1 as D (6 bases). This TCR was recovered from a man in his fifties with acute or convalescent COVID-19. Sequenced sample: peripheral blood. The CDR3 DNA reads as TGCAGCGTTGCAACAGGGCTCGACTATGGCTACACCTTC. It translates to CSVATGLDYGYTF.